The clone carrying this T cell receptor beta chain came up a few times. Its cognate antigen is unknown. This sample was taken from a study of PD-1 blockade in classical Hodgkin lymphoma. Findings and limits, study-wide: TCR diversity at baseline was reported to be reduced in newly diagnosed patients relative to healthy donors. Complete responders showed a baseline diversity that resembled the diversity of newly diagnosed patients.

The assay was immunoSEQ multiplex PCR, and TCRdb's table has in-frame clones only and misses some. The data contain approximately 6,800 clones, approximately 80% of them singletons. Germline-derived CDR1 and CDR2 are LNHDA and SQIVND (reference sequence). The CDR3 runs to 14 residues. V was pared by 5 bases and J by 1 base, with 8 bases between. Relapse after autologous stem cell transplantation occurred in every patient, and brentuximab vedotin exposure varied. Magnetic negative selection purified CD4+ T cells from thawed PBMCs. The J gene is TRBJ2-2, the V gene TRBV19; no definite D call. Specimen: CD4+ T cells from blood, collected at baseline. The clonotype comes from a human donor with classical Hodgkin lymphoma. Written as DNA, the CDR3 is TGTGCCAGTAGTTCGTCCGGGAACACCGGGGAGCTGTTTTTT. Translation: CASSSSGNTGELFF.